Following are 31 T cell receptor beta chains from one sample sequenced in a study of PD-L1 blockade in urothelial cancer. Repertoires were generated with immunoSEQ multiplex PCR, while TCRdb's copy carries only in-frame clones and drops some. The sample contains around 63,000 clones, roughly 79% of which appear only once. Time point here: pretreatment peripheral blood. Sequencing used PBMCs, obtained around atezolizumab (anti-PD-L1) treatment. The receptors were gathered from a man between 65 and 85 years old with urothelial cancer.

Note on this clone: This sample also contains other DNA sequences that code for the same CDR3. The genes are TRBV5-1 and TRBJ1-1; D perhaps matches TRBD1 (6 bases). Trimming took 0 bases from V and 0 from J, leaving 12 bases between them. This CDR3 is 16 amino acids long. Germline-derived CDR1 and CDR2 are SGHRS and YFSETQ. The CDR3 DNA is TGCGCCAGCAGCTTGGCGCCAGGGGATATGAACACTGAAGCTTTCTTT. Translated, it gives CASSLAPGDMNTEAFF.

The V call is TRBV5-6, the J call TRBJ1-3, with D possibly TRBD1 on 6 matching bases. Looked up from germline, CDR1 is SGHDT and CDR2 is YYEEEE. V was pared by 3 bases and J by 0 bases, with 10 bases between. The CDR3 loop spans 15 amino acids. This CDR3 reads CASSSGGPSGNTIYF. The CDR3 nucleotides are TGTGCCAGCAGCTCCGGGGGGCCCTCTGGAAACACCATATATTTT.

V and J are TRBV5-4 and TRBJ2-5; 9 bases agree with TRBD1. The J segment lost 4 bases and the V segment lost 4 bases, leaving 11 bases of the junction unmatched. This CDR3 contains 16 residues. Germline CDR1 is SGHNT and CDR2 is YYREEE (reference sequence). CDR3 nucleotides: TGTGCCAGCAGCACGCCCGACAGGGGGGGCGTAGAGACCCAGTACTTC. Translating gives CASSTPDRGGVETQYF.

The chain couples TRBV5-1 to TRBJ2-7; 9 bases match TRBD1. The CDR3 is made up of 17 amino acids. V gave up 0 bases and J gave up 4 bases; unmatched junction bases: 11. Germline V gene sequence: CDR1 SGHRS, CDR2 YFSETQ. CDR3: CASSLVTGGQIFYEQYF. CDR3 nucleotide sequence: TGCGCCAGCAGCTTGGTCACAGGGGGCCAAATTTTTTACGAGCAGTACTTC.

The chain recombines TRBV7-2 with TRBJ1-1, with 8 positions matching TRBD1. J lost 1 base, V lost 1 base, and 2 bases had no gene match. The CDR3 spans 15 residues. Germline CDR1 reads SGHTA; CDR2 reads FQGNSA. The CDR3 spells CASSLVGQGNTEAFF. CDR3 coding DNA: TGTGCCAGCAGCTTAGTAGGACAGGGGAACACTGAAGCTTTCTTT.

This clone appeared once. The rearrangement joins TRBV6-1 to TRBJ2-3; no definite D call. CDR1 and CDR2 (germline): MNHNS, SASEGT. The V gene lost 7 bases and the J gene lost 6 bases, with 8 bases spanning the gap. This CDR3 contains 11 residues. CDR3 DNA: TGTGCCAGCAAAGAGATTGATACGCAGTATTTT. Encoded protein: CASKEIDTQYF.

The rearrangement links TRBV6-1 to TRBJ2-1, with a tentative D call TRBD2 (6 bases). The CDR3 runs 14 residues. Germline V CDR1 and CDR2: MNHNS, SASEGT. The V and J ends lost 5 bases and 7 bases respectively, with 15 bases between them. Here the CDR3 DNA reads TGTGCCAGCAGTTCCGGCGGCGGGATTAATGAGCAGTTCTTC. Translation gives CASSSGGGINEQFF.

The V gene is TRBV6-1, the J gene TRBJ1-4; D not resolved. The J call could be wrong; TRBJ2-2 is a better fit for the DNA end. The germline gives CDR1 MNHNS, CDR2 SASEGT. CDR3 size: 12 residues. CDR3 in amino acids: CASSEVARELFF. The CDR3 DNA reads TGTGCCAGCAGTGAAGTCGCGAGGGAGCTGTTTTTT.

The J gene is TRBJ1-6, the V gene TRBV6-5, with 8 positions matching TRBD1. Germline CDR1 is MNHEY and CDR2 is SVGAGI. With 6 bases clipped from V and 10 bases from J, the junction kept 11 bases outside the gene matches. The CDR3 is made up of 15 amino acids. CDR3 amino acids: CASRAPGQAGSPLHF. The DNA of the CDR3 is TGTGCCAGCAGGGCGCCGGGACAGGCGGGATCACCCCTCCACTTT.

Written as DNA, the CDR3 is TGTGCCACCAGCAGAGATTCAGGCCAGCCCCAGCATTTT. Protein sequence: CATSRDSGQPQHF. J is TRBJ1-5 and V is TRBV15; D unresolved. Germline assignment: CDR1 LNHNV and CDR2 YYDKDF (reference sequence). The V gene lost 0 bases and the J gene lost 7 bases, with 7 bases spanning the gap. The CDR3 is 13 amino acids.

The V gene is TRBV10-3, the J gene TRBJ2-7; tentative D call: TRBD2 (6 bases). The CDR3 spans 13 residues. V dropped 10 bases and J dropped 3 bases, with 16 bases sitting between them. Germline assignment: CDR1 ENHRY and CDR2 SYGVKD. The CDR3 reads CATSPTGSYEQYF. CDR3 sequence (DNA): TGTGCCACATCTCCTACCGGGAGCTACGAGCAGTACTTC.

As for this clone: Germline and junction disagree at one end, which may indicate a read error. The rearrangement links TRBV7-7 to TRBJ2-5; 8 bases agree with TRBD2. CDR1 is SSHAT and CDR2 is FNYEAQ in the germline V gene (reference sequence). CDR3 length: 14 residues. Here the CDR3 reads CASSLAGQKETQYF. CDR3 in DNA: TGTGCTAGCAGCTTAGCGGGGCAGAAAGAGACCCAGTACTTC.

The rearrangement links TRBV30 to TRBJ2-7; 9 bases agree with TRBD2. The CDR3 sequence is 13 residues long. CDR1 GTSNPN and CDR2 SVGIG come from the germline V gene (reference sequence). The junction had 10 bases not matched to a gene; V was cut back by 4 bases and J by 9 bases. CDR3 sequence reads: CAWNPSGGLRQYF. The CDR3 bases are TGTGCCTGGAATCCGAGCGGGGGGCTGAGGCAGTACTTC.

The J gene is TRBJ1-1, the V gene TRBV18; a weak D match, TRBD1 (5 bases). Germline CDR1 reads KGHSH; CDR2 reads LQKENI. Trimming pared 4 bases from V and 1 base from J, leaving 13 bases between. The CDR3 has 15 amino acids. CDR3 protein: CASSLGGWENTEAFF. The CDR3 nucleotides are TGTGCCAGCTCACTCGGGGGGTGGGAGAACACTGAAGCTTTCTTT.

V usage is TRBV4-1 and J usage is TRBJ1-1; TRBD1 might be the D (5 bases). CDR1 is MGHRA, CDR2 YSYEKL, per germline. V was clipped by 1 base and J by 0 bases, with 15 bases between them. This CDR3 spans 17 amino acids. The CDR3 sequence: CASSQGVSRQLNTEAFF. CDR3 DNA: TGCGCCAGCAGCCAAGGAGTCTCCAGACAGCTGAACACTGAAGCTTTCTTT.

The genes are TRBV2 and TRBJ2-1, with 10 bases fitting TRBD2. CDR1 is SNHLY and CDR2 is FYNNEI in the germline V gene. With 2 bases clipped from V and 9 bases from J, the junction kept 7 bases outside the gene matches. The CDR3 has 15 residues. For the CDR3, the DNA is TGTGCCAGCAGTGAATTGAGCGGGAGGGCCGGTGAGCAGTTCTTC. It yields the protein CASSELSGRAGEQFF.

The rearrangement uses TRBV7-8 and TRBJ1-2, with 9 bases matching TRBD1. After removal of 3 bases from V and 8 bases from J, the junction contained 28 bases not matched to a gene. The CDR3 spans 21 residues. Germline V gene lookup returns CDR1 SGHVS and CDR2 FQNEAQ. CDR3 protein: CASSFPVRRGYPVRTGEGYTF. The DNA of the CDR3 is TGTGCCAGCAGCTTCCCTGTGAGACGAGGATACCCTGTGCGGACAGGGGAAGGCTACACCTTC.

The rearrangement joins TRBV6-1 to TRBJ1-1; tentatively, D is TRBD1 (5 bases). The CDR3 is 11 amino acids. Trimming took off 8 bases at V and 8 bases at J, with 12 bases between the two ends. CDR1 and CDR2 (germline): MNHNS, SASEGT. The CDR3 DNA reads as TGTGCCAGCGGCATGGGGGGAGAAGCTTTCTTT. As protein: CASGMGGEAFF.

The J gene is TRBJ1-1, the V gene TRBV12-5; the match to TRBD1 covers 8 bases. The germline V gene has CDR1 LGHNT and CDR2 FRNRAP. This CDR3 contains 15 residues. V lost 6 bases to trimming and J lost 3 bases; unmatched junction nucleotides: 9. CDR3 sequence: CASGSGDRIYTEAFF. The CDR3 DNA is TGTGCTAGTGGGTCCGGGGACAGGATATACACTGAAGCTTTCTTT.

The chain employs TRBV5-1 and TRBJ2-7; possible D gene TRBD2, 6 bases. Germline values: CDR1 SGHRS, CDR2 YFSETQ. V dropped 6 bases and J dropped 0 bases, with 16 bases sitting between them. The CDR3 runs to 15 residues. CDR3 DNA: TGCGCCAGCACTCCCGACGGGGGTCCCTCCTACGAGCAGTACTTC. It encodes CASTPDGGPSYEQYF.

This rearrangement joins TRBV14 to TRBJ1-2; the match to TRBD1 covers 10 bases. The V gene end was trimmed by 1 base and the J gene end by 4 bases; junction bases not matched to a gene: 6. CDR1 SGHDN and CDR2 FVKESK come from the germline V gene. The CDR3 is 16 residues long. The CDR3 nucleotides read TGTGCCAGCAGCCAAGTAATCGGGACAGGGGTCTATGGCTACACCTTC. It codes for CASSQVIGTGVYGYTF.

The chain couples TRBV13 to TRBJ2-7; D is unresolved. The CDR3 is made up of 13 amino acids. The germline CDR1 and CDR2 sequences are PRHDT and FYEKMQ (reference sequence). Trimming took off 2 bases at V and 7 bases at J, with 12 bases between the two ends. The CDR3 bases are TGTGCCAGCAGCTTAACTACCACCCGGGAGCAGTACTTC. This translates into CASSLTTTREQYF.

This clone was counted between two and nine times. The rearrangement joins TRBV19 to TRBJ1-1; TRBD1 matches at 10 bases. With 6 bases clipped from V and 5 bases from J, the junction kept 12 bases outside the gene matches. CDR3 size: 16 residues. Germline-derived CDR1 and CDR2 are LNHDA and SQIVND (reference sequence). The CDR3 nucleotides are TGTGCCAGTAGGGCGGGACAGGGGCAACCTATTACTGAAGCTTTCTTT. Its translation: CASRAGQGQPITEAFF.

The J gene is TRBJ1-2, the V gene TRBV7-9; 7 nucleotides align to TRBD1. The ends lost 5 bases at V and 7 bases at J; junction bases unmatched: 13. CDR3 length: 15 amino acids. Germline CDR1 and CDR2: SEHNR and FQNEAQ (reference sequence). CDR3 DNA sequence: TGTGCCAGCAGCCCAGGGGGAGACAGGGCCCCTGGCTACACCTTC. Translation: CASSPGGDRAPGYTF.

The chain employs TRBV30 and TRBJ2-7; TRBD1 agrees at 7 bases. This CDR3 contains 14 residues. The V and J ends lost 3 bases and 4 bases, in that order; junction bases with no gene match: 9. CDR1 is GTSNPN, CDR2 SVGIG, per germline (reference sequence). The CDR3 here is CAWRKGGQSYEQYF. CDR3 in DNA: TGTGCCTGGAGAAAAGGGGGACAGAGTTACGAGCAGTACTTC.

This clone was detected a few times. The gene calls are TRBV10-3 and TRBJ1-1; possible D gene TRBD1, 5 bases. Germline-derived CDR1 and CDR2 are ENHRY and SYGVKD. The CDR3 is 11 amino acids. V was shortened by 4 bases and J by 6 bases, with 6 bases between the two germline ends. The CDR3 coding sequence is TGTGCCATCAGTGGACAGTCTGAAGCTTTCTTT. Residues: CAISGQSEAFF.

The V and J genes are TRBV6-1 and TRBJ1-4; D ambiguous. The V and J ends lost 6 bases and 8 bases respectively, with 19 bases between them. This CDR3 spans 15 amino acids. Germline CDR1 MNHNS, CDR2 SASEGT. As DNA, the CDR3 is TGTGCCAGCAGACAGATGGGGTCCGGAGGAGAAAAACTGTTTTTT. Amino acid sequence: CASRQMGSGGEKLFF.

The chain is built from TRBV5-4 and TRBJ2-7; D is ambiguous. In germline, CDR1 is SGHNT, CDR2 YYREEE (reference sequence). This CDR3 is 13 amino acids long. V was shortened by 4 bases and J by 2 bases, with 10 bases between the two germline ends. For the CDR3, the DNA is TGTGCCAGCAGCGGCGGCGGCCCCTACGAGCAGTACTTC. Protein sequence: CASSGGGPYEQYF.

V gene TRBV18 combines with J gene TRBJ2-7; D not resolved. Trimming stripped 2 bases from V and 0 bases from J, with 5 bases between. Germline CDR1 is KGHSH and CDR2 is LQKENI. The CDR3 contains 13 residues. DNA for the CDR3: TGTGCCAGCTCACCAGAGGACTCCTACGAGCAGTACTTC. Protein sequence: CASSPEDSYEQYF.

This clone was picked up a small number of times. The V and J genes are TRBV6-1 and TRBJ2-7; 7 bases match TRBD1. The V and J ends lost 7 bases and 7 bases, in that order; junction bases with no gene match: 10. Looked up from germline, CDR1 is MNHNS and CDR2 is SASEGT. The CDR3 covers 13 residues. CDR3 protein: CASNRQGTEEQYF. Written as DNA, the CDR3 is TGTGCCAGCAACCGACAGGGTACCGAAGAGCAGTACTTC.

V gene TRBV5-4 combines with J gene TRBJ1-2; D gene uncertain. CDR1 and CDR2 (germline): SGHNT, YYREEE (reference sequence). The CDR3 contains 13 residues. V was trimmed by 4 bases and J by 3 bases, leaving 10 bases between them. The DNA of the CDR3 is TGTGCCAGCAGCCCACAGCAGGACTATGGCTACACCTTC. Amino acid sequence: CASSPQQDYGYTF.